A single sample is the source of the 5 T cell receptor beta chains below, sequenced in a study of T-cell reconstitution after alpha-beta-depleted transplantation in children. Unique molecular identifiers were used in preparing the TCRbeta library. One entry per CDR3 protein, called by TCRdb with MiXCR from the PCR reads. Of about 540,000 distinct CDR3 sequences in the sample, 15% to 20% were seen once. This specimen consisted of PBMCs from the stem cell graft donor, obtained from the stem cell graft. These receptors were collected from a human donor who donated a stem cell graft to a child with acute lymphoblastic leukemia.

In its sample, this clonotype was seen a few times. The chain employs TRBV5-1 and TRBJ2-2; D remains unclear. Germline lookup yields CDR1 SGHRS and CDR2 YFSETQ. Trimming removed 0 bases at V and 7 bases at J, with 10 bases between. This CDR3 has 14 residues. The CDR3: CASSLVAFLGELFF. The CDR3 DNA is TGCGCCAGCAGCTTGGTGGCATTTCTCGGGGAGCTGTTTTTT.

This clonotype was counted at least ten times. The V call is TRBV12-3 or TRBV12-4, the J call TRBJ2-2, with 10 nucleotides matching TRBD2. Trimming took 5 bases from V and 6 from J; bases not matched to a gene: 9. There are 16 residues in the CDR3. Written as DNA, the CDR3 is TGTGCCAGCAGTCCCCTGCCTAGCGGGAGACCCGGGGAGCTGTTTTTT. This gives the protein CASSPLPSGRPGELFF.

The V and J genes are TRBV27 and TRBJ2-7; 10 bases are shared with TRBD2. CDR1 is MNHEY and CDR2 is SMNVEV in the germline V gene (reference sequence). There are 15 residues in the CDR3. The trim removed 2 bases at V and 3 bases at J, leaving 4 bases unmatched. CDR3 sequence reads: CASSLQAGGGYEQYF. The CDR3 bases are TGTGCCAGCAGTTTACAAGCGGGAGGGGGCTACGAGCAGTACTTC.

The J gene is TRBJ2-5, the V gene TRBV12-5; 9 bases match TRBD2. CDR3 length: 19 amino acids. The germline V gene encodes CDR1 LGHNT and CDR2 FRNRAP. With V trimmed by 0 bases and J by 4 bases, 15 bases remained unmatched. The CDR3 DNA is TGTGCTAGTGGTTTGGTAATTTTAGCGGGAGCGAAGTCTGGAGAGACCCAGTACTTC. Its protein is CASGLVILAGAKSGETQYF.

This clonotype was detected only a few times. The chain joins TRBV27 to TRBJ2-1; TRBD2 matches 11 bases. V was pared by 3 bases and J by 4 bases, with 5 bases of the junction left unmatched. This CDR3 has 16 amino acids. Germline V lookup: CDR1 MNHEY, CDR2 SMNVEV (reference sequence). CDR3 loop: CASSFGLAGTYNEQFF. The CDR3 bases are TGTGCCAGCAGTTTTGGACTAGCGGGCACATACAATGAGCAGTTCTTC.